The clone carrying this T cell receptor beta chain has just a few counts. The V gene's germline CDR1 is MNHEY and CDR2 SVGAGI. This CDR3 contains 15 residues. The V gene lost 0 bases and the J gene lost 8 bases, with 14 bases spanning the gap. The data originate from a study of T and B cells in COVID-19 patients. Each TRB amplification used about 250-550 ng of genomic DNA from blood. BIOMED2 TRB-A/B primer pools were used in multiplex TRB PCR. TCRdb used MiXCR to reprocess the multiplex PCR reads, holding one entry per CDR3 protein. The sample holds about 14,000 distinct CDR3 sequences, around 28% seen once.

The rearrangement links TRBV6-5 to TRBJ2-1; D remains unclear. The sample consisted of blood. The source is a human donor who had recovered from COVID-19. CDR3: CASSYSTVIWDEQFF. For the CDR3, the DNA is TGTGCCAGCAGTTACTCGACTGTTATTTGGGATGAGCAGTTCTTC.